The 3 T cell receptor beta chains given below trace back to one sample, sequenced in a study of early T cells in non-severe SARS-CoV-2 infection. TCRdb reanalysed the 5' RACE reads using MiXCR and keeps one entry per CDR3 protein. In the table there are roughly 120,000 distinct CDR3 sequences, under 15% of which are singletons. The sample consisted of whole blood. The receptor set was obtained from an adult who was a healthcare worker with PCR-confirmed SARS-CoV-2 infection or an uninfected control (not recorded which).

This clonotype occurred many times. The chain combines TRBV18 with TRBJ2-2, with TRBD2 identical over 13 bases. There are 18 residues in the CDR3. From germline, CDR1 is KGHSH and CDR2 LQKENI. Trimming took 4 bases from V and 3 from J; bases not matched to a gene: 8. CDR3 sequence: CASSRTGTSGADTGELFF. In nucleotides, the CDR3 is TGTGCCAGCTCACGTACCGGGACTAGCGGGGCGGACACCGGGGAGCTGTTTTTT.

This clonotype was counted only a few times. V usage is TRBV2 and J usage is TRBJ2-7; possibly TRBD1 or TRBD2 for D (5 bases each). The CDR3 runs to 13 residues. Germline CDR1 SNHLY, CDR2 FYNNEI. Deletions cut 8 bases from V and 3 bases from J, with 14 bases between. CDR3 DNA: TGTGCCAGCGGGGGTAGTGCGAGCTACGAGCAGTACTTC. As protein: CASGGSASYEQYF.

The genes are TRBV30 and TRBJ2-7, with D tentatively TRBD2 (6 bases). Trimming shortened V by 3 bases and J by 4 bases, and 19 bases separated the two germline ends. The length of the CDR3 is 15 residues. Per germline, CDR1 GTSNPN and CDR2 SVGIG (reference sequence). CDR3 sequence: CAWSEAHRRGYEQYF. CDR3 coding DNA: TGTGCCTGGAGCGAAGCACACCGACGGGGGTACGAGCAGTACTTC.